Given below is one TCR beta chain in context. Antigen: not known. The germline gives CDR1 GTSNPN, CDR2 SVGIG (reference sequence). V was cut by 0 bases and J by 3 bases, with 8 bases left in between. The CDR3 spans 13 residues. This entry comes from a study of T-cell memory formation after mild COVID-19. Study results and limitations: Nothing confirmed that second-wave clones peaking on day 37 were specific for SARS-CoV-2.

Each CDR3 protein is one row after TCRdb ran MiXCR on the 5' RACE reads. The sample includes fewer than 550,000 distinct CDR3 sequences, 20% of them seen just once. This receptor was obtained from an adult woman who had mild COVID-19 (a few samples of this study predate the infection). Cell type and time point are not known. Input material: PBMCs or a T cell subset sorted from them (not recorded which). The chain is built from TRBV30 and TRBJ1-1; unclear D gene. The DNA for the CDR3 is TGTGCCTGGAGTGTCGGCGTCGACACTGAAGCTTTCTTT. This translates into CAWSVGVDTEAFF.